Here is one T cell receptor beta chain with its context. It lacks a known antigen. No base-level quality is on record; no much larger clone is a single base apart. Using the deep immunoSEQ assay, TCR CDR3 regions were amplified from genomic DNA by multiplex PCR. Genomic DNA extracted from each cell subset was distributed evenly over all wells of several immunoSEQ 96-well plates, and each plate served as one replicate. For unsorted PBMC, each replicate PCR was loaded with around 300 ng genomic DNA, equivalent to roughly 31,000 T cell genomes. Ten immunoSEQ deep assay plates were used to sequence unsorted PBMC genomic DNA. The purified libraries were quantified using a Qubit 3.0 fluorometer, sized with a Bioanalyzer 2100, and then quantified again using the KAPA Library Quantification kit. Each immunoSEQ 96-well plate was sequenced on its own single-read 150-cycle Illumina NextSeq 550 flow cell. As for the authors' bioinformatics: The immunoSEQ output contained only junctional sequences without quality scores, so filtering could not match that applied to full-length reads. Sequences were annotated with PyIR, a Python wrapper for IgBLAST v1.9, and V/J genes and CDR3 were assigned using IMGT germline references. Any read was removed if the V/J assignment was weak (E-value above 1e-6), the CDR3 was missing, or the read contained stop codons, out-of-frame junctions, or ambiguous translated residues. V3J clonotypes were defined as sequences sharing an identical inferred V gene, J gene, and CDR3 amino acid sequence. Percentage overlap between repertoires was calculated by dividing the number of shared unique clonotypes by the size of the smaller repertoire. Three approaches were used to assess repertoire richness: RTK rarefaction, the Chao1 estimator, and Recon v2.1 estimates of unobserved clonotypes. Here the immuneACCESS table is served through TCRdb, limited to in-frame sequences with V and J called. Missing clones are a known gap in these copies; in checked studies unresolved V genes cover under half, and the rest lacks a known reason. The D gene and trimming were derived from the DNA, and the V and J assignments and clone size from that table. The sample profile shows 400,000 to 600,000 clones; roughly three quarters of them were found once. The ten biggest clones cover about 13% of the sample.

CDR3 length: 13 amino acids, cysteine to phenylalanine. CDR3 DNA is the only sequence kept; it has 39 bases, read in frame from the first base. V loses 5 bases of germline sequence and J loses 4 bases, and the interval between the two ends is 11 bases. CDR1 and CDR2, per the germline V gene (reference sequence), are SEHNR and FQNEAQ. Donors were healthy HIV-negative adults with no recently reported acute infections or vaccinations. Every donor was a Caucasian adult living in Nashville, Tennessee, USA. For unsorted samples, some 90 million PBMCs were counted, and genomic DNA was extracted using the QIAamp DNA Blood Mini kit. Blood was collected by leukapheresis, and PBMCs were isolated by Ficoll-Histopaque density gradient centrifugation and then cryopreserved in liquid nitrogen vapor phase. The sample belongs to a study of shared clonotypes between healthy human individuals (TCRdb year 2020). For the study in its entirety: A few men and a couple of women, aged 18 to 49 years, made up the cohort. The study deeply sequenced blood TCR repertoires of several healthy adults to estimate repertoire size and the extent of clonotype sharing between individuals. Different laboratories and diverse techniques were used to prepare libraries and sequence TCR repertoires, to increase sequencing depth and limit assay-specific biases. Per donor, leukapheresis produced somewhere between about 0.9 and 9 billion PBMCs.

Study-wide conclusions, independent of this receptor: Sampling was restricted to blood, and TCR repertoires in tissues likely differ from the TCR repertoires found in blood. Pairwise subsampling indicated that sequencing depth was expected to affect the degree of clonotype sharing among donors. Because the study included only a small number of donors, the genetic and exposure-history diversity represented was limited.

The clonotype was recovered from a woman in her forties in good health. Some clones in this sample may be carry-over from other donors' samples. The chain joins TRBV7-9 to TRBJ2-5; the D gene is not confidently resolved. The material sequenced was PBMCs. The CDR3 is CASSMPPRETQYF. Read as DNA, the sequence is TGTGCCAGCAGCATGCCCCCGCGAGAGACCCAGTACTTC.